This TCR beta chain derives from a study of early T cells in non-severe SARS-CoV-2 infection. Turning to the study itself: Sequencing was performed on bulk RNA from unsorted whole blood, leaving chains unpaired.

Broader study findings: Lookups in VDJdb leaned toward anti-spike CD8 responses and missed private and CD4 specificities.

The germline CDR1 and CDR2 sequences are SGHKS and YYEKEE (reference sequence). The CDR3 sequence is 14 residues long. V shed 1 base and J shed 3 bases, with 10 bases lying between them. Unique molecular identifiers tagged individual cDNA molecules. Each CDR3 protein gets one entry after TCRdb re-called the 5' RACE reads with MiXCR. The data show some 100,000 distinct CDR3 sequences, about 15% seen once. Regarding this clonotype: Antigen specificity is unknown.

The genes are TRBV5-5 and TRBJ1-2; no clear D. The sequencing sample was made of whole blood. The receptor was isolated from an adult who was a healthcare worker with PCR-confirmed SARS-CoV-2 infection or an uninfected control (not recorded which). The DNA of the CDR3 is TGTGCCAGCAGCTTGCGGCAGACCCACTATGGCTACACCTTC. Translated, it gives CASSLRQTHYGYTF.